This T cell receptor (beta chain) is from a study of graft-versus-host responses after intestinal transplantation. On this clone itself: Its matching antigen is unknown.

This table comes from immunoSEQ multiplex PCR, and its TCRdb copy is limited to in-frame clones, with some not included. The table shows tens of thousands of clones, with around 93% occurring only once. The CDR3 runs 15 residues. Looked up from germline, CDR1 is MNHEY and CDR2 is SMNVEV (reference sequence). Between the trimmed V and J ends, which lost 5 bases and 4 bases, there was a span of 15 bases. Sequenced here: unstimulated CD4+ T cells sorted from spleen or lymph node cells, sampled before transplant. The chain recombines TRBV27 with TRBJ1-5; D might be TRBD1 (6 bases). The receptor was derived from a human donor who was the organ donor for an intestinal transplant. CDR3 sequence: CASSVGGGGNQPQHF. CDR3 sequence (DNA): TGTGCCAGCAGTGTAGGGGGGGGCGGGAATCAGCCCCAGCATTTT.